The T cell receptor beta chain described here comes from a study of ipilimumab plus nivolumab after autologous stem cell transplantation. On the study more broadly: A median of about eight nivolumab and about five ipilimumab doses were given. DLBCL patients had primary refractory or relapsed disease.

Generated by immunoSEQ multiplex PCR, the TCRdb table keeps only in-frame clones and is missing some. The repertoire holds about 12,000 clones, with around 73% as singletons. The ends were cut back, 8 bases at V and 3 bases at J, with 5 bases in the middle. Germline CDR1 reads KGHSH; CDR2 reads LQKENI. The CDR3 extends over 11 amino acids. Starting 14 to 28 days after autologous transplant, ipilimumab 1 mg/kg was given. The V call is TRBV18, the J call TRBJ2-1; D unresolved. The receptor's source is a male donor with diffuse large B-cell lymphoma. This specimen consisted of PBMCs, obtained in a trial of ipilimumab plus nivolumab as post-transplant consolidation. DNA for the CDR3: TGTGCCAGCGAAGACTACAATGAGCAGTTCTTC. Protein product: CASEDYNEQFF.